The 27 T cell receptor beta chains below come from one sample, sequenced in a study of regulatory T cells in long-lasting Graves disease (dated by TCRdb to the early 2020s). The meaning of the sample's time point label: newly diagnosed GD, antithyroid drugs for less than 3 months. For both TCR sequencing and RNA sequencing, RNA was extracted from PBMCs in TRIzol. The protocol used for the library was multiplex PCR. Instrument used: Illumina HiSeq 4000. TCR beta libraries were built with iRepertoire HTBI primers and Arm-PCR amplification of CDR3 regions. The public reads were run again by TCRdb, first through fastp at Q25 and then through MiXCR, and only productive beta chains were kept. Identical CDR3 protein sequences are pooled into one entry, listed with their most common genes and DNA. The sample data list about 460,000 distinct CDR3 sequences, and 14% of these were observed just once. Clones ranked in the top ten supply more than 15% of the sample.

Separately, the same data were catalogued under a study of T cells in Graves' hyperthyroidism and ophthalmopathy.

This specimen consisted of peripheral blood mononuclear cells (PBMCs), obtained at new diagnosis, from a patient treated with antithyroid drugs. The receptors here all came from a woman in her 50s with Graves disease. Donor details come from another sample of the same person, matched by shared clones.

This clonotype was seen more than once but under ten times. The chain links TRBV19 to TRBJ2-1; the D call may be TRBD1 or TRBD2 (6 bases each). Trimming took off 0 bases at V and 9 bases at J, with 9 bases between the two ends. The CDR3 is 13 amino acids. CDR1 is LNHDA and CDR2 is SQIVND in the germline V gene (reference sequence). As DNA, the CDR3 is TGTGCCAGTAGTATAGAAGGGGGGCTTGAGCAGTTCTTC. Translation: CASSIEGGLEQFF.

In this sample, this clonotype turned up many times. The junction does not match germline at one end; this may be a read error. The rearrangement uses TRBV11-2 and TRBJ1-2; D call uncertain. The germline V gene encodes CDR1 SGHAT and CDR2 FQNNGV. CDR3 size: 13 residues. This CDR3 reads CASSLDLSAGGIF. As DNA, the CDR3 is TGTGCCAGCAGCTTAGATCTGTCGGCAGGCGGGATCTTC.

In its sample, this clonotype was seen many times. The CDR3 loop reads CASSESQYGITDTQYF. In DNA, the CDR3 is TGCGCCAGCAGTGAGTCTCAATATGGGATCACAGATACGCAGTATTTT. This chain connects TRBV10-1 to TRBJ2-3, with unresolved D. CDR3 length: 16 amino acids. Germline V gene sequence: CDR1 WNHNN, CDR2 SYGVQD (reference sequence). V was pared by 0 bases and J by 2 bases, with 12 bases between.

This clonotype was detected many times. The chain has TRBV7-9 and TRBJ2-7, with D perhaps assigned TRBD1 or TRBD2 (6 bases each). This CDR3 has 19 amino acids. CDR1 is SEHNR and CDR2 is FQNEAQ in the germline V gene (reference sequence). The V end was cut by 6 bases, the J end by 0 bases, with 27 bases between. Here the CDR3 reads CASSRTPGVGGTLSYEQYF. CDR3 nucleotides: TGTGCCAGCAGTCGTACCCCAGGGGTGGGCGGGACTCTCTCCTACGAGCAGTACTTC.

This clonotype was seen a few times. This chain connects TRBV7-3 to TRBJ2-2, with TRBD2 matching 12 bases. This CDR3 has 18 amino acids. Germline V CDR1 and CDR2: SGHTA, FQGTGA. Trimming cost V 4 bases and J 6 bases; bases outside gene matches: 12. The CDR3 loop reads CASSSHSSGRVRPGELFF. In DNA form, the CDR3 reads TGTGCCAGCAGCTCCCACTCTAGCGGGAGGGTTCGTCCCGGGGAGCTGTTTTTT.

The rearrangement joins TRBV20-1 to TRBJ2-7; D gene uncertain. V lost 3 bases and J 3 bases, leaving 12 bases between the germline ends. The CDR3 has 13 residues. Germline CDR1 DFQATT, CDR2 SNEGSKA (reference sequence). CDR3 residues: CSASGGKSYEQYF. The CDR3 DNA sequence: TGCAGTGCTAGTGGTGGTAAAAGCTACGAGCAGTACTTC.

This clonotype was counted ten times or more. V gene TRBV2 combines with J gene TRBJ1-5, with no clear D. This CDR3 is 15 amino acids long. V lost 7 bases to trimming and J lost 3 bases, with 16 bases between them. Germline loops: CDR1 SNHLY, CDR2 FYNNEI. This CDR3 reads CASNDHSFINQPQHF. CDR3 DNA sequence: TGTGCCAGCAACGACCACAGTTTTATCAATCAGCCCCAGCATTTT.

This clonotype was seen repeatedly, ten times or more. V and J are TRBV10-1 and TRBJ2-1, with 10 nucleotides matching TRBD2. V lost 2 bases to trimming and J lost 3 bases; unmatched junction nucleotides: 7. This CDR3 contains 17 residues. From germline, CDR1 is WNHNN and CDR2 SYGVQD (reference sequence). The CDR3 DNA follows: TGCGCCAGCAGTGAGCCCTTAAAGCGGGAGGGCTACAATGAGCAGTTCTTC. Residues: CASSEPLKREGYNEQFF.

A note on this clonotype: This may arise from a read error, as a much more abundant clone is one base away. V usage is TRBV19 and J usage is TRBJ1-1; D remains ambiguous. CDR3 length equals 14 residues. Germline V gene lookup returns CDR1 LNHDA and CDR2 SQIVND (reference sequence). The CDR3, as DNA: TGTGCCAGTAGTATAGGTGCGGGGAACACTGAAGCTTCCTTT. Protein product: CASSIGAGNTEASF.

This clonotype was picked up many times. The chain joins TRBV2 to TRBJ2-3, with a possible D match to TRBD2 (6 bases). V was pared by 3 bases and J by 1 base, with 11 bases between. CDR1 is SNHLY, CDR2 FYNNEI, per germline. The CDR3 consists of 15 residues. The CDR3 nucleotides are TGTGCCAGCAGTGATGGCCGCGGGGGCACAGATACGCAGTATTTT. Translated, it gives CASSDGRGGTDTQYF.

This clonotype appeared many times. CDR3 DNA: TGTGCCAGCAGCCGACAGGGTGATCAGCCCCAGCATTTT. Translating it yields CASSRQGDQPQHF. The gene calls are TRBV7-2 and TRBJ1-5; 7 bases map to TRBD1. Germline lookup yields CDR1 SGHTA and CDR2 FQGNSA. V trimming: 5 bases; J trimming: 5 bases; junction bases outside the gene matches: 3. This CDR3 has 13 amino acids.

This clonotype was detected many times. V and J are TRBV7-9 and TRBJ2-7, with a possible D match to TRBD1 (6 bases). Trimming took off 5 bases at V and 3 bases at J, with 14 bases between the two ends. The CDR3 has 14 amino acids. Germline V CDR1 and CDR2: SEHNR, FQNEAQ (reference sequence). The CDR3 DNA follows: TGTGCCAGCAGCAACGCCGGGACAAACTACGAGCAGTACTTC. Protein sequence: CASSNAGTNYEQYF.

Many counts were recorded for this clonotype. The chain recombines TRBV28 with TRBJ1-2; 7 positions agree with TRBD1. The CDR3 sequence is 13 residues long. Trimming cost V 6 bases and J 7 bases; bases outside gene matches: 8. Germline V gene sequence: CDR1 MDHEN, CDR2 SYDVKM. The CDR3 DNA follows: TGTGCCAGCAGAGAGGGGGCTGAGCTTGGCTACACCTTC. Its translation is CASREGAELGYTF.

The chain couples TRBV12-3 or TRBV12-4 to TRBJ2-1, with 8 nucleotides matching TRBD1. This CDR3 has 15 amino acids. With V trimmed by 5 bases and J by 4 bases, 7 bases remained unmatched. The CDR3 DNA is TGTGCCAGCAGTCCCCGGTGGACAGGGTACAATGAGCAGTTCTTC. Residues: CASSPRWTGYNEQFF.

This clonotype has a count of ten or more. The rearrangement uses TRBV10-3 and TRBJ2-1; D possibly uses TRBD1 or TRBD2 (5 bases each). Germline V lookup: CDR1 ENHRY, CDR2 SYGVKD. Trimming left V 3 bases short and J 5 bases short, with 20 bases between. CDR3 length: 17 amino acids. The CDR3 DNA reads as TGTGCCATCAGTGAACTTTGGGTGGACACAGCGGACAATGAGCAGTTCTTC. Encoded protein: CAISELWVDTADNEQFF.

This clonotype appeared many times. CDR3 amino acids: CSARAGQGAYEQYF. CDR3 bases: TGCAGTGCTAGAGCGGGACAGGGAGCCTACGAGCAGTACTTC. The J gene is TRBJ2-7, the V gene TRBV20-1; 9 nucleotides line up with TRBD1. CDR3 length: 14 residues. Germline V gene data show CDR1 as DFQATT and CDR2 as SNEGSKA (reference sequence). V was pared by 1 base and J by 2 bases, with 3 bases of the junction left unmatched.

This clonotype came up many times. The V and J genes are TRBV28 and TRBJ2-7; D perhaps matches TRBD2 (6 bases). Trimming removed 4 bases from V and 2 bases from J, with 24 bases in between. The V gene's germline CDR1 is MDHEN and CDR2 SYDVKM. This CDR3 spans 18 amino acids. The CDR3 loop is CASSSAPGTSVPPYEQYF. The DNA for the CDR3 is TGTGCCAGCAGTTCCGCCCCCGGGACTTCCGTTCCCCCCTACGAGCAGTACTTC.

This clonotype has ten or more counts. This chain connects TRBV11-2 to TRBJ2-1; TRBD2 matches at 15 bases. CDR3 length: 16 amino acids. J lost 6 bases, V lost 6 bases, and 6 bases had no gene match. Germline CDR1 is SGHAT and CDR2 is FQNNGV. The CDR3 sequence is CASSLGLAGGGNEQFF. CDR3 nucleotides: TGTGCCAGCAGTCTCGGACTAGCGGGGGGGGGCAATGAGCAGTTCTTC.

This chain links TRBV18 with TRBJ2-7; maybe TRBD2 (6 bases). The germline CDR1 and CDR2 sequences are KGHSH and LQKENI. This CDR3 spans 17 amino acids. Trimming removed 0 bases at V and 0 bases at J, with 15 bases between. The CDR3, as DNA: TGTGCCAGCTCACCACCTTTAGGCAACGGGAGCTCCTACGAGCAGTACTTC. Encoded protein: CASSPPLGNGSSYEQYF. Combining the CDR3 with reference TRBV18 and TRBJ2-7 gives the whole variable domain NAGVMQNPRHLVRRRGQEARLRCSPMKGHSHVYWYRQLPEEGLKFMVYLQKENIIDESGMPKERFSAEFPKEGPSILRIQQVVRGDSAAYFCASSPPLGNGSSYEQYFGPGTRLTVT.

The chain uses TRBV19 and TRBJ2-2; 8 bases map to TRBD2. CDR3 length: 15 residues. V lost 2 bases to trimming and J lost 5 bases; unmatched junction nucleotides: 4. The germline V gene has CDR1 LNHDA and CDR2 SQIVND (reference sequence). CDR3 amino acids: CASSISAGVTGELFF. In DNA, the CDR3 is TGTGCCAGTAGTATATCAGCGGGAGTAACCGGGGAGCTGTTTTTT.

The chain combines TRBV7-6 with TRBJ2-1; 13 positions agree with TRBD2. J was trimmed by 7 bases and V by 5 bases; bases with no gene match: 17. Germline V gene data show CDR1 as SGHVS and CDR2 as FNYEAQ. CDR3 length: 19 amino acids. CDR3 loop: CASSPPGGLAGVRENEQFF. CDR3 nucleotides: TGTGCCAGCAGCCCCCCGGGCGGACTAGCGGGAGTCCGTGAGAATGAGCAGTTCTTC.

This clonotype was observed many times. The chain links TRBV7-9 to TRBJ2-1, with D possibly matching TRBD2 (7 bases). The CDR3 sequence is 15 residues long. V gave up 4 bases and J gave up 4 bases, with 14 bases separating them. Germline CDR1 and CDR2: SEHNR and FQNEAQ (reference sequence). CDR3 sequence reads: CASSSGGAEYNEQFF. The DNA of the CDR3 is TGTGCCAGCAGCTCTGGGGGGGCAGAGTACAATGAGCAGTTCTTC.

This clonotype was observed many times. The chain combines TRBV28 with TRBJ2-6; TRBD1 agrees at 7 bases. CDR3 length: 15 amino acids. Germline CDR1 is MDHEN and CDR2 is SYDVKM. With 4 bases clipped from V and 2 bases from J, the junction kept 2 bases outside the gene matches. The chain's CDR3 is CASSSTGAGANVLTF. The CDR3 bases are TGTGCCAGCAGTTCCACAGGGGCTGGGGCCAACGTCCTGACTTTC. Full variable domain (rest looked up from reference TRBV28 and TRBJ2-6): DVKVTQSSRYLVKRTGEKVFLECVQDMDHENMFWYRQDPGLGLRLIYFSYDVKMKEKGDIPEGYSVSREKKERFSLILESASTNQTSMYLCASSSTGAGANVLTFGAGSRLTVL.

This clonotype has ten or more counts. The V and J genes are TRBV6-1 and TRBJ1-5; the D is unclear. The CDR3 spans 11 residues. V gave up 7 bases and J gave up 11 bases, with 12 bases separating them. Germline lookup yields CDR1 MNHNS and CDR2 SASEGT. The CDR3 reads CASTGPRSQHF. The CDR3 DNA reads TGTGCCAGCACCGGGCCGCGGTCCCAGCATTTT.

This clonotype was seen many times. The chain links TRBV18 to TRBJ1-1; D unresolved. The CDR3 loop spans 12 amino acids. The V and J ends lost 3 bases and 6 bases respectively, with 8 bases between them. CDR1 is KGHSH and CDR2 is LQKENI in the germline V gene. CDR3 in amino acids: CASSPVFAEAFF. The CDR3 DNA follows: TGTGCCAGCTCACCGGTCTTTGCTGAAGCTTTCTTT.

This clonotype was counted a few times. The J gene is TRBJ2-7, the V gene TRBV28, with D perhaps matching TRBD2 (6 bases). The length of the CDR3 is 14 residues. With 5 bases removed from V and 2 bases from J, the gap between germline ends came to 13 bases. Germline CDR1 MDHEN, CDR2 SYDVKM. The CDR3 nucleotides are TGTGCCAGCAGTCCAGGGACTCGAACCTACGAGCAGTACTTC. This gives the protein CASSPGTRTYEQYF.

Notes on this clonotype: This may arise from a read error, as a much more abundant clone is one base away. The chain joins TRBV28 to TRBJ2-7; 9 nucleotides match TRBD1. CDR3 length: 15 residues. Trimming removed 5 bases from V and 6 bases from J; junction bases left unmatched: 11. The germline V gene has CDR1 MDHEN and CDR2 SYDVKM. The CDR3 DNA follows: TGTGCCAGCAGTCCGAGCGCCGGGACAGGGTCCGAGCAGTACTTC. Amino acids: CASSPSAGTGSEQYF.